Listed here are 12 T cell receptor beta chains from one sample, sequenced in a study of CD8 T cells in Susac syndrome (dated by TCRdb to between 2018 and 2021). Libraries came from the immunoSEQ multiplex PCR assay. RNA was extracted using the RNeasy kit, and about 0.45 to 1 ug of the RNA was reverse transcribed with random hexamers. Using fastp trimming at Q25 and MiXCR clonotype assembly, TCRdb reanalyzed the public sequencing data and kept in-frame beta chains. Records with the same CDR3 protein are collapsed into one entry carrying the most frequent genes and DNA. This sample lists about 150,000 distinct CDR3 sequences; 95% to 96% were detected once. The top ten hold about 0.15% of the sample. Sequencing was carried out using CD8+ T cells from PBMCs. Source of these receptors: a human donor with multiple sclerosis.

V is TRBV5-1 and J is TRBJ1-1; tentatively, D is TRBD1 (6 bases). The germline gives CDR1 SGHRS, CDR2 YFSETQ. This CDR3 comprises 15 residues. The germline V and J ends were trimmed by 0 bases and 4 bases, with 13 bases remaining between them. This CDR3 is CASSLELRTATEAFF. CDR3 nucleotides: TGCGCCAGCAGCTTGGAGCTGAGGACAGCCACTGAAGCTTTCTTT.

V is TRBV3-1 and J is TRBJ2-2; TRBD1 matches at 7 bases. This CDR3 contains 18 residues. Germline assignment: CDR1 LGHDT and CDR2 YNNKEL (reference sequence). Trimming cost V 0 bases and J 0 bases; bases outside gene matches: 7. As DNA, the CDR3 is TGTGCCAGCAGCCAAGATAGGGGGCAAGGAACGAACACCGGGGAGCTGTTTTTT. Its translation is CASSQDRGQGTNTGELFF. Filled out from reference TRBV3-1 and TRBJ2-2, the complete variable domain reads DTAVSQTPKYLVTQMGNDKSIKCEQNLGHDTMYWYKQDSKKFLKIMFSYNNKELIINETVPNRFSPKSPDKAHLNLHINSLELGDSAVYFCASSQDRGQGTNTGELFFGEGSRLTVL.

This clonotype has a single count. The chain joins TRBV30 to TRBJ1-6; a weak D match, TRBD1 (6 bases). The ends were cut back, 2 bases at V and 7 bases at J, with 12 bases in the middle. Per germline, CDR1 GTSNPN and CDR2 SVGIG (reference sequence). This CDR3 is built from 14 residues. The CDR3 loop reads CAWSSGTGNSPLHF. CDR3 nucleotide sequence: TGTGCCTGGAGTTCCGGAACAGGGAATTCACCCCTCCACTTT.

The chain's CDR3 is CASSSGDLASTDTQYF. In DNA, the CDR3 is TGTGCCAGCAGTTCGGGGGACTTAGCTAGCACAGATACGCAGTATTTT. The J gene is TRBJ2-3, the V gene TRBV12-3 or TRBV12-4; D possibly corresponds to TRBD2 (6 bases). This CDR3 has 16 amino acids. The V gene lost 4 bases and the J gene lost 0 bases, with 14 bases spanning the gap.

V and J are TRBV30 and TRBJ2-5; 8 nucleotides line up with TRBD2. The CDR3 is 14 residues long. The V gene's germline CDR1 is GTSNPN and CDR2 SVGIG (reference sequence). V dropped 2 bases and J dropped 8; count of bases not matched to a gene: 10. The CDR3: CAWSREAGAGTQYF. The CDR3 DNA sequence: TGTGCCTGGAGTAGGGAAGCGGGGGCCGGCACCCAGTACTTC.

The chain recombines TRBV12-3 or TRBV12-4 with TRBJ1-2; maybe TRBD1 (5 bases). The CDR3 runs 13 residues. V gave up 8 bases and J gave up 7 bases, with 17 bases separating them. CDR3 in amino acids: CASSSPQGGGYTF. In nucleotides, the CDR3 is TGTGCCAGCTCGTCGCCCCAGGGTGGTGGCTACACCTTC.

The genes are TRBV25-1 and TRBJ2-7; 7 positions agree with TRBD1. The germline gives CDR1 MGHDK, CDR2 SYGVNS. With V trimmed by 3 bases and J by 6 bases, 5 bases remained unmatched. The CDR3 runs to 13 residues. The CDR3 reads CASSDAGGSEQYF. As DNA, the CDR3 is TGTGCCAGCAGTGATGCAGGGGGAAGCGAGCAGTACTTC.

V usage is TRBV6-1 and J usage is TRBJ1-1; the D is unclear. CDR1 is MNHNS and CDR2 is SASEGT in the germline V gene. The V gene lost 6 bases and the J gene lost 5 bases, with 16 bases spanning the gap. There are 14 residues in the CDR3. The CDR3 DNA reads as TGTGCCAGCAGCATCATCTCATCCGGGACTGAAGCTTTCTTT. Translated: CASSIISSGTEAFF.

This chain joins TRBV5-1 and TRBJ2-7, with D uncertain. The length of the CDR3 is 14 residues. Looked up from germline, CDR1 is SGHRS and CDR2 is YFSETQ. V dropped 0 bases and J dropped 3 bases, with 10 bases sitting between them. This chain's CDR3 is CASSLESGYYEQYF. The CDR3 nucleotides read TGCGCCAGCAGCTTGGAGTCAGGCTACTACGAGCAGTACTTC.

This clonotype was seen more than once but under ten times. The rearrangement uses TRBV20-1 and TRBJ1-5, with 8 nucleotides matching TRBD1. CDR3 length: 13 amino acids. The junction had 0 bases not matched to a gene; V was cut back by 3 bases and J by 2 bases. From germline, CDR1 is DFQATT and CDR2 SNEGSKA (reference sequence). The CDR3 DNA sequence: TGCAGTGCTAGGACAGGGGGCAATCAGCCCCAGCATTTT. Translated: CSARTGGNQPQHF.

The J gene is TRBJ2-1, the V gene TRBV2, with D maybe TRBD1 (6 bases). The CDR3 is made up of 14 amino acids. Germline V lookup: CDR1 SNHLY, CDR2 FYNNEI. V lost 5 bases and J lost 0, with 8 bases in between. The CDR3 nucleotides are TGTGCCAGCAGTCTGGACAGCTCCTACAATGAGCAGTTCTTC. The encoded protein is CASSLDSSYNEQFF.

The rearrangement uses TRBV30 and TRBJ2-7; D unresolved. The germline V gene has CDR1 GTSNPN and CDR2 SVGIG (reference sequence). Trimming removed 0 bases from V and 6 bases from J, with 12 bases in between. The CDR3 covers 13 residues. The CDR3 loop reads CAWSVGLPGEQYF. As DNA, the CDR3 is TGTGCCTGGAGTGTAGGGCTACCCGGCGAGCAGTACTTC.